These 29 T cell receptor beta chains were sequenced from one sample in a study of blood T cell repertoires in COVID-19. Only in-frame clones appear in the TCRdb table, and some are missing; sequencing was by immunoSEQ multiplex PCR. The profile shows roughly 110,000 clones, roughly 90% of them singletons. The sequencing sample was made of peripheral blood. The receptors were sampled from a man aged 35 to 55 with active or convalescent COVID-19.

This clone showed up just a few times. The rearrangement links TRBV7-2 to TRBJ1-6, with D perhaps TRBD1 (5 bases). This CDR3 is built from 14 residues. V lost 3 bases to trimming and J lost 5 bases, with 8 bases between them. The germline V gene has CDR1 SGHTA and CDR2 FQGNSA. The CDR3 is CASSLEGHNSPLHF. CDR3 nucleotide sequence: TGTGCCAGCAGCTTGGAGGGGCATAATTCACCCCTCCACTTT.

In its sample, this clone was seen once. The chain links TRBV5-1 to TRBJ2-1; 9 nucleotides agree with TRBD2. Trimming cost V 3 bases and J 8 bases; bases outside gene matches: 3. Germline V CDR1 and CDR2: SGHRS, YFSETQ. The CDR3 is made up of 13 amino acids. CDR3 residues: CASSWGLADEQFF. In DNA, the CDR3 is TGCGCCAGCAGCTGGGGACTAGCTGATGAGCAGTTCTTC. Full variable domain (outside the CDR3, taken from reference TRBV5-1 and TRBJ2-1): KAGVTQTPRYLIKTRGQQVTLSCSPISGHRSVSWYQQTPGQGLQFLFEYFSETQRNKGNFPGRFSGRQFSNSRSEMNVSTLELGDSALYLCASSWGLADEQFFGPGTRLTVL.

The rearrangement uses TRBV21-1 and TRBJ1-5; TRBD1, the D gene given by the table, was not confirmed from the DNA. TRBV21-1 is classified as a pseudogene. The CDR3 is 13 residues long. The chain's CDR3 is CASRIQGNQPQHF. The CDR3 bases are TGTGCCAGCAGGATACAGGGTAATCAGCCCCAGCATTTT.

This chain links TRBV19 with TRBJ1-6, with 9 bases matching TRBD1. The trim removed 5 bases at V and 10 bases at J, leaving 9 bases unmatched. Germline CDR1 LNHDA, CDR2 SQIVND (reference sequence). This CDR3 comprises 15 residues. In nucleotides, the CDR3 is TGTGCCAGTAGTCTTGTAGACAGGGGGGGCTCACCCCTCCACTTT. This gives the protein CASSLVDRGGSPLHF.

The V call is TRBV9, the J call TRBJ1-4; D call uncertain. The CDR3 runs to 17 residues. Between the trimmed V and J ends, which lost 0 bases and 3 bases, there was a span of 15 bases. Per germline, CDR1 SGDLS and CDR2 YYNGEE. CDR3 residues: CASSVGQRLSPNEKLFF. The CDR3 nucleotides are TGTGCCAGCAGCGTAGGCCAGCGATTGAGTCCTAATGAAAAACTGTTTTTT. The full variable domain, in which reference TRBV9 and TRBJ1-4 provide the parts outside the CDR3, is DSGVTQTPKHLITATGQRVTLRCSPRSGDLSVYWYQQSLDQGLQFLIQYYNGEERAKGNILERFSAQQFPDLHSELNLSSLELGDSALYFCASSVGQRLSPNEKLFFGSGTQLSVL.

This sequence joins TRBV30 and TRBJ1-1; D call uncertain. V lost 4 bases, J lost 4 bases, and 19 bases lay in between. The CDR3 is made up of 15 amino acids. CDR1 and CDR2 (germline): GTSNPN, SVGIG (reference sequence). The CDR3 DNA is TGTGCCTGGAAGCTTGCGGGAGATATCGGCACTGAAGCTTTCTTT. This encodes CAWKLAGDIGTEAFF.

The chain couples TRBV7-9 to TRBJ1-1; D not certain. V dropped 3 bases and J dropped 5 bases, with 10 bases sitting between them. CDR1 and CDR2 from the germline V gene are SEHNR and FQNEAQ (reference sequence). The CDR3 is made up of 13 amino acids. CDR3 loop: CASSLADKTEAFF. CDR3 sequence (DNA): TGTGCCAGCAGCTTGGCAGACAAGACTGAAGCTTTCTTT. Full variable domain (missing parts from reference TRBV7-9 and TRBJ1-1): DTGVSQNPRHKITKRGQNVTFRCDPISEHNRLYWYRQTLGQGPEFLTYFQNEAQLEKSRLLSDRFSAERPKGSFSTLEIQRTEQGDSAMYLCASSLADKTEAFFGQGTRLTVV.

The chain couples TRBV28 to TRBJ1-1; TRBD1 agrees at 11 bases. The trim removed 5 bases at V and 3 bases at J, leaving 5 bases unmatched. Germline V gene sequence: CDR1 MDHEN, CDR2 SYDVKM. This CDR3 is 15 amino acids long. The CDR3 sequence is CASSGQGAQDTEAFF. The CDR3 region has the DNA TGTGCCAGCAGTGGACAGGGGGCGCAGGACACTGAAGCTTTCTTT.

The chain recombines TRBV28 with TRBJ1-1; 11 positions match TRBD1. The V and J ends lost 9 bases and 5 bases, in that order; junction bases with no gene match: 11. The CDR3 loop spans 15 amino acids. The germline V gene encodes CDR1 MDHEN and CDR2 SYDVKM. The CDR3 is CASNTRTGGGTEAFF. In nucleotides, the CDR3 is TGTGCCAGTAATACCCGGACAGGGGGCGGGACTGAAGCTTTCTTT.

This clone appeared once. The CDR3 region is CASSEAPDRAYGYTF. CDR3 coding DNA: TGCGCCAGCAGTGAGGCACCGGACAGGGCCTATGGCTACACCTTC. The genes are TRBV10-1 and TRBJ1-2; 8 bases map to TRBD1. Germline CDR1 WNHNN, CDR2 SYGVQD (reference sequence). Germline trimming cut 2 bases from V and 4 bases from J; bases unmatched to any gene: 6. The CDR3 sequence is 15 residues long.

The chain is built from TRBV9 and TRBJ2-1, with D possibly being TRBD2 (5 bases). V gave up 0 bases and J gave up 6 bases, with 16 bases separating them. This CDR3 contains 16 residues. Germline CDR1 reads SGDLS; CDR2 reads YYNGEE. The CDR3 here is CASSVVGSSFGNEQFF. The CDR3 nucleotides read TGTGCCAGCAGCGTAGTTGGGAGTAGTTTTGGCAATGAGCAGTTCTTC.

The DNA of the CDR3 is TGTGCCAGCAGAGACCGGGAGTATAATTCACCCCTCCACTTT. Its translation is CASRDREYNSPLHF. This rearrangement joins TRBV5-4 to TRBJ1-6; no clear D. Trimming stripped 5 bases from V and 4 bases from J, with 10 bases between. Germline V gene lookup returns CDR1 SGHNT and CDR2 YYREEE (reference sequence). The CDR3 consists of 14 residues.

The V call is TRBV7-6, the J call TRBJ2-2; the D gene is possibly TRBD2 (6 bases). The V gene's germline CDR1 is SGHVS and CDR2 FNYEAQ. The V gene lost 7 bases and the J gene lost 4 bases, with 16 bases spanning the gap. The CDR3 has 15 amino acids. CDR3 region: CASTLGQGGTGELFF. The CDR3 region has the DNA TGTGCCAGCACCCTGGGGCAGGGAGGCACCGGGGAGCTGTTTTTT.

This sequence joins TRBV3-1 (or the pseudogene TRBV3-2) and TRBJ1-2; D uncertain. Between the trimmed V and J ends, which lost 1 base and 8 bases, there was a span of 14 bases. The germline gives CDR1 LGHDT, CDR2 YNNKEL (reference sequence). The CDR3 has 14 residues. The CDR3 protein is CASSQVQATLGYTF. The CDR3 nucleotides are TGTGCCAGCAGCCAAGTGCAGGCGACCTTGGGCTACACCTTC.

The rearrangement uses TRBV3-1 (or the pseudogene TRBV3-2) and TRBJ2-7; a possible D gene is TRBD1 (6 bases). Per the germline V gene, CDR1 is LGHDT and CDR2 is YNNKEL (reference sequence). V was trimmed by 10 bases and J by 3 bases, leaving 16 bases between them. CDR3 length: 13 residues. CDR3 sequence reads: CATLWGTYYEQYF. The CDR3, as DNA: TGTGCCACCTTGTGGGGGACATACTACGAGCAGTACTTC.

V gene TRBV19 combines with J gene TRBJ2-3, with 7 positions matching TRBD2. The CDR3 totals 14 residues. Germline V CDR1 and CDR2: LNHDA, SQIVND (reference sequence). The ends lost 4 bases at V and 2 bases at J; junction bases unmatched: 3. The CDR3 spells CASSRLASTDTQYF. CDR3 DNA sequence: TGTGCCAGTAGTAGACTAGCCTCCACAGATACGCAGTATTTT. Combining the CDR3 with reference TRBV19 and TRBJ2-3 gives the whole variable domain DGGITQSPKYLFRKEGQNVTLSCEQNLNHDAMYWYRQDPGQGLRLIYYSQIVNDFQKGDIAEGYSVSREKKESFPLTVTSAQKNPTAFYLCASSRLASTDTQYFGPGTRLTVL.

The chain recombines TRBV7-9 with TRBJ2-1; 7 bases map to TRBD1. The CDR3 consists of 16 residues. CDR1 is SEHNR, CDR2 FQNEAQ, per germline (reference sequence). Unmatched junction bases numbered 12, after V lost 3 bases and J lost 7 bases. The CDR3 protein is CASSFGDRTGKNEQFF. Written as DNA, the CDR3 is TGTGCCAGCAGCTTCGGTGACCGGACAGGCAAAAATGAGCAGTTCTTC.

This rearrangement joins TRBV6-2 or TRBV6-3 to TRBJ1-4; perhaps TRBD1 as D (5 bases). V shed 0 bases and J shed 7 bases, with 12 bases lying between them. The CDR3 runs to 15 residues. Germline V CDR1 and CDR2: MNHEY, SVGEGT. As DNA, the CDR3 is TGTGCCAGCAGTTACTCCCCAGGGAGGAGTGAAAAACTGTTTTTT. This gives the protein CASSYSPGRSEKLFF.

The chain joins TRBV7-9 to TRBJ2-3, with D unresolved. The CDR3 extends over 13 amino acids. From germline, CDR1 is SEHNR and CDR2 FQNEAQ (reference sequence). With 4 bases removed from V and 2 bases from J, the gap between germline ends came to 7 bases. CDR3 nucleotide sequence: TGTGCCAGCAGCTCCACTTCCACAGATACGCAGTATTTT. Translating it yields CASSSTSTDTQYF.

The rearrangement links TRBV7-2 to TRBJ1-1; a possible D gene is TRBD1 (6 bases). Trimming pared 1 base from V and 0 bases from J, leaving 9 bases between. Germline values: CDR1 SGHTA, CDR2 FQGNSA. The length of the CDR3 is 15 residues. CDR3 protein: CASSLGGPVNTEAFF. In DNA, the CDR3 is TGTGCCAGCAGCTTAGGGGGGCCGGTGAACACTGAAGCTTTCTTT.

The chain combines TRBV14 with TRBJ1-1, with a tentative D call TRBD1 (5 bases). Germline V gives CDR1 SGHDN, CDR2 FVKESK. This CDR3 contains 16 residues. With 4 bases removed from V and 3 bases from J, the gap between germline ends came to 18 bases. The CDR3 loop is CASSLPPGGLDTEAFF. CDR3 in DNA: TGTGCCAGCAGCCTACCTCCCGGGGGGTTGGACACTGAAGCTTTCTTT.

The chain uses TRBV27 and TRBJ1-4; D gene ambiguous. Germline V gene sequence: CDR1 MNHEY, CDR2 SMNVEV (reference sequence). The CDR3 sequence is 13 residues long. V lost 4 bases to trimming and J lost 8 bases, with 11 bases between them. In DNA form, the CDR3 reads TGTGCCAGCAGTTATACCCCCAGGGAAAAACTGTTTTTT. Translated, it gives CASSYTPREKLFF.

The chain has TRBV7-9 and TRBJ2-5; the match to TRBD2 covers 15 bases. Germline V gene data show CDR1 as SEHNR and CDR2 as FQNEAQ (reference sequence). V shed 1 base, J shed 5 bases, and the junction held 2 bases outside the gene matches. The CDR3 has 16 residues. This CDR3 is CASSLVGLAGGETQYF. CDR3 nucleotides: TGTGCCAGCAGCTTAGTTGGACTAGCGGGAGGGGAGACCCAGTACTTC.

The chain has TRBV5-1 and TRBJ2-1, with a tentative D call TRBD2 (5 bases). Trimming took off 3 bases at V and 8 bases at J, with 18 bases between the two ends. Germline CDR1 SGHRS, CDR2 YFSETQ. This CDR3 has 15 amino acids. CDR3 DNA: TGCGCCAGCAGCTGGACTGGCCCGGAAGGCGATGAGCAGTTCTTC. Amino acid sequence: CASSWTGPEGDEQFF.

This clone was counted a single time. V usage is TRBV28 and J usage is TRBJ1-4; 7 bases are a match to TRBD1. The germline V gene encodes CDR1 MDHEN and CDR2 SYDVKM. V gave up 10 bases and J gave up 4 bases; unmatched junction bases: 12. The CDR3 spans 15 residues. The CDR3 spells CATATRQGGNEKLFF. Written as DNA, the CDR3 is TGTGCCACCGCGACCCGACAGGGAGGTAATGAAAAACTGTTTTTT.

The gene calls are TRBV11-2 and TRBJ1-2; D remains ambiguous. The germline V gene encodes CDR1 SGHAT and CDR2 FQNNGV. The V gene lost 1 base and the J gene lost 4 bases, with 13 bases spanning the gap. The CDR3 runs to 15 residues. DNA of the CDR3: TGTGCCAGCAGCTTAGGAGGAACGTTCCTCTATGGCTACACCTTC. Translation: CASSLGGTFLYGYTF.

The chain uses TRBV7-9 and TRBJ2-6; D may be TRBD1 (5 bases). The germline CDR1 and CDR2 sequences are SEHNR and FQNEAQ (reference sequence). The CDR3 sequence is 19 residues long. Trimming took off 1 base at V and 0 bases at J, with 16 bases between the two ends. The CDR3 nucleotides are TGTGCCAGCAGCTTAGTCGCAGGGTTTATCGGCTCTGGGGCCAACGTCCTGACTTTC. This codes for CASSLVAGFIGSGANVLTF.

This chain connects TRBV29-1 to TRBJ2-7; a possible D gene is TRBD2 (5 bases). V gave up 1 base and J gave up 7 bases, with 11 bases separating them. The CDR3 runs to 12 residues. Germline lookup yields CDR1 SQVTM and CDR2 ANQGSEA. Here the CDR3 reads CSVEGPTGEQYF. DNA of the CDR3: TGCAGCGTTGAAGGGCCCACGGGGGAGCAGTACTTC.

The chain recombines TRBV5-4 with TRBJ1-1; weak D call: TRBD1 (6 bases). This CDR3 contains 17 residues. Per the germline V gene, CDR1 is SGHNT and CDR2 is YYREEE (reference sequence). The ends were cut back, 6 bases at V and 3 bases at J, with 24 bases in the middle. The CDR3 DNA sequence: TGTGCCAGCACCGCGACAGGCGCGTTATCCCGGGACACTGAAGCTTTCTTT. This translates into CASTATGALSRDTEAFF.